This T cell receptor (beta chain) was identified in a study of human T cells and chemical hapten exposure. Time point denoted: pre-sensitization, week 0. Treatment described: therapeutic diphenylcyclopropenone sensitization with weekly scalp DPC. Per the germline V gene, CDR1 is SGHTA and CDR2 is FQGNSA. V dropped 4 bases and J dropped 1; count of bases not matched to a gene: 15. The CDR3 contains 19 residues. TCRdb processed the RACE reads anew with MiXCR; each CDR3 protein has one entry. The sample includes about 68,000 distinct CDR3 sequences, approximately 11% of them seen just once. This receptor was taken from a woman aged 45-65 years with alopecia areata. Some clones in this sample may be carry-over from other donors' samples. Material: whole blood, obtained in connection with sensitization to the hapten diphenylcyclopropenone (DPC). This sequence joins TRBV7-2 and TRBJ2-3, with 9 nucleotides matching TRBD2. The CDR3 DNA reads as TGTGCCAGCAGCTCGAAGGGGCTAGCGGGGACTTTCCGCACAGATACGCAGTATTTT. This encodes CASSSKGLAGTFRTDTQYF.